The sequence of this T cell receptor beta chain was determined in a study of cytomegalovirus exposure and HLA in healthy donors. Study findings and constraints: Among TCR beta chains of equal frequency, HLA-associated ones were more clonally expanded in a later analysis. Later analysis suggested most CMV-associated TCR beta chains were HLA-restricted.

About this clone itself: Its antigen remains unknown.

J was trimmed by 11 bases and V by 6 bases; bases with no gene match: 4. Germline assignment: CDR1 MDHEN and CDR2 SYDVKM. The CDR3 is 12 residues long. Both 60 Vbeta primers and 13 Jbeta primers went into the PCR. Generated by immunoSEQ multiplex PCR, the TCRdb table keeps only in-frame clones and is missing some. The sample yields over 100,000 clones, 80% to 85% seen once. The chain recombines TRBV28 with TRBJ2-3; TRBD1 matches at 11 bases. This sequence originates from a woman in her twenties or thirties in good health and CMV-seronegative. Sequencing was done on a sample of PBMCs. The CDR3 sequence is CASSRTGGQQYF. The CDR3 nucleotides read TGTGCCAGCAGCCGGACAGGGGGCCAGCAGTATTTT.